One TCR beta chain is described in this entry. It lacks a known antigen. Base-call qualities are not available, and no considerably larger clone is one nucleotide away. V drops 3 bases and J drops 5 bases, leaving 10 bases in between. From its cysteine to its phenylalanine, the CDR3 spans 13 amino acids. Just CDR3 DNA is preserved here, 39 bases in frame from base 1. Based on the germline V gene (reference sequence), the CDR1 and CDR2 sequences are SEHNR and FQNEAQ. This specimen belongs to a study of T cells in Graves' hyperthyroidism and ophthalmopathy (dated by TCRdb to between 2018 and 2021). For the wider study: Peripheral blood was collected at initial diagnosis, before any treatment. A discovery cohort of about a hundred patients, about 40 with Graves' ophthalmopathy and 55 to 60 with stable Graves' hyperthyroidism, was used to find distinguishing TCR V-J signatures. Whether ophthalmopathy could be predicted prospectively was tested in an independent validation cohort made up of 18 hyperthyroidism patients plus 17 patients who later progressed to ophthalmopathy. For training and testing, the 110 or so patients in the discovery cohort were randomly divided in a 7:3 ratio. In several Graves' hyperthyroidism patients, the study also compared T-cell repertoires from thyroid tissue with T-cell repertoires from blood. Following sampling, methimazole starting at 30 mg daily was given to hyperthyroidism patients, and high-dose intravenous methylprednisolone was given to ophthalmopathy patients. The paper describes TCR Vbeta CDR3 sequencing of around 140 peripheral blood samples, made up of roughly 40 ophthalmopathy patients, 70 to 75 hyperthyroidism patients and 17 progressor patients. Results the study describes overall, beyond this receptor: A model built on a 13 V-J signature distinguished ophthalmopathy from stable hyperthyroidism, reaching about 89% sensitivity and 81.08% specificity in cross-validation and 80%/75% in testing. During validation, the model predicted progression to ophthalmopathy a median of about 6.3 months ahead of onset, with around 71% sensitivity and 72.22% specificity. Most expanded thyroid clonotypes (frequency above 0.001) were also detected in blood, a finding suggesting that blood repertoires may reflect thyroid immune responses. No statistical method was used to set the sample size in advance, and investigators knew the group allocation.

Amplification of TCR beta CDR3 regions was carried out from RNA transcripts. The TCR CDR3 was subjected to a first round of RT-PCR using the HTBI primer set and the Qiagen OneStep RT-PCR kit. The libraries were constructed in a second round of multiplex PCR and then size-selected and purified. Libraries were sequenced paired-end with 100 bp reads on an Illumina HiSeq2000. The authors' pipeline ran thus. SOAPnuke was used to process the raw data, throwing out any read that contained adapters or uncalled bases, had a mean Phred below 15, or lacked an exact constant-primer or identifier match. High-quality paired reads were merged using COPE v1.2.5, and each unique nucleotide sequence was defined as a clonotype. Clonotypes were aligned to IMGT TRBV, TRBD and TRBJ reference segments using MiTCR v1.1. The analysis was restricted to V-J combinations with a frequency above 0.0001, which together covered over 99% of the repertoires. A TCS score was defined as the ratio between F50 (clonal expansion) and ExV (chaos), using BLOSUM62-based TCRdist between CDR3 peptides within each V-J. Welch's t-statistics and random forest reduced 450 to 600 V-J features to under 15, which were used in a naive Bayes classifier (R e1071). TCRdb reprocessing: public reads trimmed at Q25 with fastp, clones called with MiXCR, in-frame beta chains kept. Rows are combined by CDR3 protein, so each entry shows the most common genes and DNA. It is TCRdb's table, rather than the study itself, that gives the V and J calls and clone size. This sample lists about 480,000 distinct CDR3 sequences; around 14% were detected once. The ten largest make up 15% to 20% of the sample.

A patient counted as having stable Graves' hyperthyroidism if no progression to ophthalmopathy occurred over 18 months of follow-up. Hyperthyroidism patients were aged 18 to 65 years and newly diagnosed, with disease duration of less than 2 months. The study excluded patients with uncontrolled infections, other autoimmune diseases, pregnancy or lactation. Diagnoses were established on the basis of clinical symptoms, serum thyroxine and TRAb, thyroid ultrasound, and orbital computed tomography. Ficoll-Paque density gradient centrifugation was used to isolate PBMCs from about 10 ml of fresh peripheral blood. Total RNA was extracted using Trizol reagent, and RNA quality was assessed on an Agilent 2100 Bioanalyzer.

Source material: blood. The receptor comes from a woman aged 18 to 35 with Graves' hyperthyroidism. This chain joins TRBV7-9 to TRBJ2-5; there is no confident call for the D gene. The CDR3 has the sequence CASSFDIRETQYF. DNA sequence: TGTGCCAGCAGCTTCGACATTCGGGAGACCCAGTACTTC.